This TCR beta chain was identified in a study of tumor-infiltrating lymphocytes in primary liver carcinoma. Study background: The five patients, who were men and women, ranged in age from 30 to 69 years.

Unsorted bulk tissue, about 17-33 mg of it, served as the source for co-extraction of RNA and DNA. The CDR3 is 14 residues long. Germline lookup yields CDR1 SGHAT and CDR2 FQNNGV. cDNA specific to TCR beta was made from approximately 0.55 ug of total RNA, with a constant-region primer employed for priming. Employing slightly modified ARM-PCR, three nested multiplex PCR rounds were run, and these gave rise to the TCR beta libraries. Both of the initial two PCR rounds ran for about 11 cycles and employed TRBV1-TRBV30 forward primers alongside a C-beta reverse primer. TCRdb ran MiXCR on the multiplex PCR reads and lists one entry per CDR3 protein. The repertoire holds about 200,000 distinct CDR3 sequences, with roughly 80% as singletons. Points from the study as a whole: Overlap between tumor regions exceeded overlap of tumor with adjacent tissue or blood. A significantly higher top-250-clone fraction was recorded for tumors than for blood (p = 0.039).

As regards this clonotype: What it binds is not known. The junction shows a germline mismatch at one end, possibly a read error.

The clonotype was recovered from a man aged 35 to 55 with primary liver carcinoma and hepatitis B virus infection. Sequencing input: tumor tissue from primary liver carcinoma. V gene TRBV11-2 combines with J gene TRBJ1-4; no clear D gene. Here the CDR3 reads CVSSLDLGGFRLFF. CDR3 in DNA: TGTGTCAGCAGCTTAGATCTTGGTGGGTTCAGGCTGTTTTTT.